This T cell receptor beta chain is from a study of cytomegalovirus exposure and HLA in healthy donors. Whole-study results and caveats: When analyzed later, the rates of TCR association showed variation by HLA locus, with DRB1 the most and HLA-C the fewest.

The PCR was carried out with 60 Vbeta primers and 13 Jbeta primers. The method was immunoSEQ multiplex PCR; TCRdb's version includes in-frame clones alone and lacks a portion of them. Seen here are under 250,000 clones, about 78% observed once, and the top ten hold 2.9%. The length of the CDR3 is 13 residues. CDR1 and CDR2 (germline): MDHEN, SYDVKM. V lost 7 bases to trimming and J lost 4 bases; unmatched junction nucleotides: 6. As to this clone: Its specificity is unknown.

Healthy bone marrow donors supplied every sample. Sequencing used PBMCs. This TCR was recovered from a woman aged 25 to 39 in good health and CMV-seronegative. V is TRBV28 and J is TRBJ2-7; TRBD2 agrees at 8 bases. The DNA for the CDR3 is TGTGCCAGCACCCCCAGCGGGAGATACGAGCAGTACTTC. Its protein is CASTPSGRYEQYF.